This T cell receptor (beta chain) was profiled in a study of T cell repertoires in cytomegalovirus infection. This CDR3 spans 15 amino acids. Germline assignment: CDR1 ENHRY and CDR2 SYGVKD. V lost 7 bases to trimming and J lost 10 bases; unmatched junction nucleotides: 11. TCRdb itself ran the reads through MiXCR, one entry per CDR3 protein. The data hold roughly 46,000 distinct CDR3 sequences, with around 20% observed a single time. Of note for this clonotype: Its antigen is still unknown.

Sequencing was done on a sample of PBMCs, sequenced either directly or after in vitro stimulation (not recorded which). This receptor was identified in a human donor in good health (CMV status not recorded). Some clones in this sample may be carry-over from other donors' samples. The chain couples TRBV10-3 to TRBJ2-1; 12 bases line up with TRBD2. In nucleotides, the CDR3 is TGTGCCATCACAGGGCTAGCGGGAGGGCCGAACGAGCAGTTCTTC. Its protein product is CAITGLAGGPNEQFF.